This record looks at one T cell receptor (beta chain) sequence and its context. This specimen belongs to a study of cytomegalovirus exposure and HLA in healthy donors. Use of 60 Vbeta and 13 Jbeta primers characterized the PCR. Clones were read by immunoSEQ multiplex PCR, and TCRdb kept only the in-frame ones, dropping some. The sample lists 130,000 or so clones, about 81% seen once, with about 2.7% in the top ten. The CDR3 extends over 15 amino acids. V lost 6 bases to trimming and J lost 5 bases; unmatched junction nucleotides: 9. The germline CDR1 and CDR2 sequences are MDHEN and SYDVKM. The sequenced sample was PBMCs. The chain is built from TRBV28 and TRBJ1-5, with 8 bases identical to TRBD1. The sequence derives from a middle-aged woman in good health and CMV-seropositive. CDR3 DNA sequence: TGTGCCAGCAGCCCCGGGGACAGGTTATATCAGCCCCAGCATTTT. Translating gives CASSPGDRLYQPQHF. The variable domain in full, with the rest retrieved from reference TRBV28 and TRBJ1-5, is DVKVTQSSRYLVKRTGEKVFLECVQDMDHENMFWYRQDPGLGLRLIYFSYDVKMKEKGDIPEGYSVSREKKERFSLILESASTNQTSMYLCASSPGDRLYQPQHFGDGTRLSIL.